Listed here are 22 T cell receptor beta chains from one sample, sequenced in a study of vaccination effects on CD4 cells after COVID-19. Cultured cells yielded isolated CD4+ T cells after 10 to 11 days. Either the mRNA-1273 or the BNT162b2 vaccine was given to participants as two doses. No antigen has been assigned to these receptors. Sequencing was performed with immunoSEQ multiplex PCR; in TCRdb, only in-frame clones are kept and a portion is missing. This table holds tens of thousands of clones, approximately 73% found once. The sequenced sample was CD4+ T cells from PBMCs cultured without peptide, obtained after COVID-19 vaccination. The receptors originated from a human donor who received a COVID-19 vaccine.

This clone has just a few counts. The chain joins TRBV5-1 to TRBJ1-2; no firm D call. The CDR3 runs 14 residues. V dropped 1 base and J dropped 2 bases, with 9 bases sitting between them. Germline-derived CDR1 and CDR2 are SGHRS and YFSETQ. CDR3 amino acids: CASSLSVANYGYTF. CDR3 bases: TGCGCCAGCAGCTTGTCAGTAGCCAACTATGGCTACACCTTC.

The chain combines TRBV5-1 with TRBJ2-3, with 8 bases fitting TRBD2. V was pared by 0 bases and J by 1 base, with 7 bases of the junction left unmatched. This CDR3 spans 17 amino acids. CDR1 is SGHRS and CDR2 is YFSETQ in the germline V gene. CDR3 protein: CASSLVPGGGGTDTQYF. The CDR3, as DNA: TGCGCCAGCAGCTTGGTCCCCGGGGGGGGAGGCACAGATACGCAGTATTTT. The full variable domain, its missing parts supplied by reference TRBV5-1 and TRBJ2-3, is KAGVTQTPRYLIKTRGQQVTLSCSPISGHRSVSWYQQTPGQGLQFLFEYFSETQRNKGNFPGRFSGRQFSNSRSEMNVSTLELGDSALYLCASSLVPGGGGTDTQYFGPGTRLTVL.

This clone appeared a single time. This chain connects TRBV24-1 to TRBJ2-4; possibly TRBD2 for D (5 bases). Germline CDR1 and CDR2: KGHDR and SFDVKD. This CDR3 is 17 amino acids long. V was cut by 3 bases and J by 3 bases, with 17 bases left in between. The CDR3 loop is CATSDPYAGPSKNIQYF. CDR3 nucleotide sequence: TGTGCCACCAGTGATCCCTATGCGGGTCCTAGCAAAAACATTCAGTACTTC.

CDR3 protein: CASSWPGGGTEAFF. The CDR3 region has the DNA TGTGCCAGCAGCTGGCCAGGGGGCGGGACTGAAGCTTTCTTT. The chain couples TRBV7-9 to TRBJ1-1; 8 bases are a match to TRBD1. The germline V gene has CDR1 SEHNR and CDR2 FQNEAQ (reference sequence). There are 14 residues in the CDR3. The V segment lost 4 bases and the J segment 5 bases; nucleotides outside the gene matches: 6.

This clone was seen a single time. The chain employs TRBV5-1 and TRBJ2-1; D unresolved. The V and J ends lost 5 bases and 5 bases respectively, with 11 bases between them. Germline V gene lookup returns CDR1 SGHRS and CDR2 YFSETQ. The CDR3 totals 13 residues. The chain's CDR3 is CASRFSPNNEQFF. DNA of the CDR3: TGCGCCAGCAGGTTCAGCCCAAACAATGAGCAGTTCTTC.

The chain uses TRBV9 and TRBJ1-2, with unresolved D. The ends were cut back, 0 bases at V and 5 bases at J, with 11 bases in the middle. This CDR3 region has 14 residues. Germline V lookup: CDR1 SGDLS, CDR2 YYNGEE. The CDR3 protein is CASSVGSSRYGYTF. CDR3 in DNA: TGTGCCAGCAGCGTAGGAAGCTCTAGGTATGGCTACACCTTC.

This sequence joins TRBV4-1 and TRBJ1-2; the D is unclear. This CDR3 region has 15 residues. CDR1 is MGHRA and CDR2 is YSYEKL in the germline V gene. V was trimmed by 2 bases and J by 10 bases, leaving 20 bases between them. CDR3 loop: CASSQPDRPPMNYTF. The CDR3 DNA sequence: TGCGCCAGCAGCCAACCTGACCGGCCCCCAATGAACTACACCTTC.

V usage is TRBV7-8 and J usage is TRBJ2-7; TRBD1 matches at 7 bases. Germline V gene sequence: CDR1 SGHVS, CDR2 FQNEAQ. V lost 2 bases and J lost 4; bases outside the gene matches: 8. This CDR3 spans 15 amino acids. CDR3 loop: CASSLTPGQTYEQYV. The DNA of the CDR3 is TGTGCCAGCAGCTTAACCCCGGGACAGACATACGAGCAGTACGTC.

Here the CDR3 DNA reads TGTGCCAGCAGCCATAATTTCCGGGGGGGGAAAGCTTTCTTT. This gives the protein CASSHNFRGGKAFF. The rearrangement uses TRBV14 and TRBJ1-1; a possible D gene is TRBD1 (5 bases). Germline V gene data show CDR1 as SGHDN and CDR2 as FVKESK. V lost 3 bases and J lost 9, with 17 bases in between. CDR3 size: 14 residues.

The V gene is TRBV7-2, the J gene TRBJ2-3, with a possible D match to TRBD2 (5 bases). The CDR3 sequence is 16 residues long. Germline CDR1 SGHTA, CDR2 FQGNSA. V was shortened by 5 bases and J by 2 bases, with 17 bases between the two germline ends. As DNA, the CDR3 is TGTGCCAGCAGCCCCCAAACGAGGACTTTCACAGATACGCAGTATTTT. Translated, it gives CASSPQTRTFTDTQYF.

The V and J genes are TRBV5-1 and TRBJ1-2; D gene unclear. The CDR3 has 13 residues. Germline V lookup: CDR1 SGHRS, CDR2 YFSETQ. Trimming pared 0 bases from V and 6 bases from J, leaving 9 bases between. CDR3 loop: CASSLGTEDGYTF. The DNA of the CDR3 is TGCGCCAGCAGCTTGGGGACGGAGGATGGCTACACCTTC.

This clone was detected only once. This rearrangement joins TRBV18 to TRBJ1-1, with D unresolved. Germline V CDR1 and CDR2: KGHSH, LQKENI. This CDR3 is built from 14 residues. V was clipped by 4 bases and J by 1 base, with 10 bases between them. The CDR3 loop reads CASSLDGQNTEAFF. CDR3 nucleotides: TGTGCCAGCTCACTAGACGGGCAGAACACTGAAGCTTTCTTT.

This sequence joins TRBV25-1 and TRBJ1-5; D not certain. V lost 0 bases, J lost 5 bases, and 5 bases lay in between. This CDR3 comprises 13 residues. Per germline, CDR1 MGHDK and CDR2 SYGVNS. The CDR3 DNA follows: TGTGCCAGCAGTGAATATGGGGATCAGCCCCAGCATTTT. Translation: CASSEYGDQPQHF.

The CDR3 loop reads CASSRGGANEDTQYF. CDR3 DNA: TGTGCCAGCAGCCGCGGGGGGGCGAATGAAGATACGCAGTATTTT. The rearrangement joins TRBV7-3 to TRBJ2-3; the match to TRBD2 covers 9 bases. V dropped 5 bases and J dropped 5; count of bases not matched to a gene: 8. This CDR3 region has 15 residues. Germline V gene data show CDR1 as SGHTA and CDR2 as FQGTGA.

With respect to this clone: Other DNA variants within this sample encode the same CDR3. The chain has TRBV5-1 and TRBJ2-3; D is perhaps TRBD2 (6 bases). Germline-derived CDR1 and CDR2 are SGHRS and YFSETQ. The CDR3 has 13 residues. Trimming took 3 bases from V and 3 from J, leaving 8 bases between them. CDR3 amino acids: CASSSGGTDTQYF. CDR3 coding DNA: TGCGCCAGCAGCTCTGGGGGGACAGATACGCAGTATTTT. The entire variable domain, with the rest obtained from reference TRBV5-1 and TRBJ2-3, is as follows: KAGVTQTPRYLIKTRGQQVTLSCSPISGHRSVSWYQQTPGQGLQFLFEYFSETQRNKGNFPGRFSGRQFSNSRSEMNVSTLELGDSALYLCASSSGGTDTQYFGPGTRLTVL.

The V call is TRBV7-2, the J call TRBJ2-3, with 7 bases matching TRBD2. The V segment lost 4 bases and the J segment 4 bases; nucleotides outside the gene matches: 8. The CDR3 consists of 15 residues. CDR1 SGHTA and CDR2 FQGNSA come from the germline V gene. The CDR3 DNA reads TGTGCCAGCAGCTGGGGGGGTTCCCCGCCAGATACGCAGTATTTT. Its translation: CASSWGGSPPDTQYF.

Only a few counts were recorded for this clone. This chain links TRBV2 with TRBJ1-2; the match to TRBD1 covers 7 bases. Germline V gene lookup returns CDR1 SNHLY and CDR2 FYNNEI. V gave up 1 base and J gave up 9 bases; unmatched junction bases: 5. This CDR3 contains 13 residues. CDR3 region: CASSEETGSSYTF. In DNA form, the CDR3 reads TGTGCCAGCAGTGAAGAGACAGGGAGTAGCTACACCTTC. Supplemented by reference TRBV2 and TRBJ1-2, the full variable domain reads EPEVTQTPSHQVTQMGQEVILRCVPISNHLYFYWYRQILGQKVEFLVSFYNNEISEKSEIFDDQFSVERPDGSNFTLKIRSTKLEDSAMYFCASSEETGSSYTFGSGTRLTVV.

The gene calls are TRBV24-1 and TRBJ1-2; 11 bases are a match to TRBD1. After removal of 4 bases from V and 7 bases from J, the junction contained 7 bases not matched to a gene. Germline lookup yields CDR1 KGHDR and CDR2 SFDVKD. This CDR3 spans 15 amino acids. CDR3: CATSDPGTGGSGYTF. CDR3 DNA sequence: TGTGCCACCAGTGACCCGGGGACAGGGGGAAGTGGCTACACCTTC.

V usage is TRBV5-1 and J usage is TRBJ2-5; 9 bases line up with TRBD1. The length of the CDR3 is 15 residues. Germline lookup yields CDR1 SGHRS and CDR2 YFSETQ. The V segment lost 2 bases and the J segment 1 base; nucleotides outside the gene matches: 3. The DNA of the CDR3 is TGCGCCAGCAGCTTCATGACAGGGGGCCAAGAGACCCAGTACTTC. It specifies CASSFMTGGQETQYF.

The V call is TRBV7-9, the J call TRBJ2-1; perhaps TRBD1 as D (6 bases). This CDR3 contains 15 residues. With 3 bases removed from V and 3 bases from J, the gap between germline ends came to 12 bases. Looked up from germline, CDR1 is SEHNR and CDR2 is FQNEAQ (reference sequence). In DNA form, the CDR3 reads TGTGCCAGCAGCTTTGGACAGTGGGACTACAATGAGCAGTTCTTC. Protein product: CASSFGQWDYNEQFF.

CDR3 sequence reads: CASSATGFPPQYF. In DNA, the CDR3 is TGTGCCAGCAGCGCGACAGGGTTTCCTCCGCAGTATTTT. The genes are TRBV7-3 and TRBJ2-3; TRBD1 matches at 7 bases. CDR3 length: 13 amino acids. The V gene end was trimmed by 5 bases and the J gene end by 10 bases; junction bases not matched to a gene: 9. Germline V lookup: CDR1 SGHTA, CDR2 FQGTGA.

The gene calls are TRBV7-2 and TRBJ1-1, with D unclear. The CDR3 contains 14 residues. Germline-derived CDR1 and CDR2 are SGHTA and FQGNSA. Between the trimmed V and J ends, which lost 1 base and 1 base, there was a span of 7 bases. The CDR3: CASSLGPPNTEAFF. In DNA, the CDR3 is TGTGCCAGCAGCTTAGGTCCACCGAACACTGAAGCTTTCTTT.